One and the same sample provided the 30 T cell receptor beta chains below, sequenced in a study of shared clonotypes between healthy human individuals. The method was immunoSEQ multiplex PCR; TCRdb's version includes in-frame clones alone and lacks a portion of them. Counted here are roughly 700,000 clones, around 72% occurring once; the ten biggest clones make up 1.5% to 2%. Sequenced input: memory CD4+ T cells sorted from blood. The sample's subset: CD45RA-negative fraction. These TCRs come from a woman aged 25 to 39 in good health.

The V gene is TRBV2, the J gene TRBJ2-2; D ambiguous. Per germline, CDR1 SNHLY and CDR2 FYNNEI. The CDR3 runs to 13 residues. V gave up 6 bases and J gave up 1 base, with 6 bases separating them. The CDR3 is CASRSQNTGELFF. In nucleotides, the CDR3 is TGTGCCAGCAGAAGCCAGAACACCGGGGAGCTGTTTTTT.

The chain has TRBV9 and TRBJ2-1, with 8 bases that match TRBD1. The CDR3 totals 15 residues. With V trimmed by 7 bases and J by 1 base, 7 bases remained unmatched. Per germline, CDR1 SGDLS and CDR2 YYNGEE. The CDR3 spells CASGGRQGSYNEQFF. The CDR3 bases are TGTGCCAGCGGGGGGAGACAGGGGTCCTACAATGAGCAGTTCTTC.

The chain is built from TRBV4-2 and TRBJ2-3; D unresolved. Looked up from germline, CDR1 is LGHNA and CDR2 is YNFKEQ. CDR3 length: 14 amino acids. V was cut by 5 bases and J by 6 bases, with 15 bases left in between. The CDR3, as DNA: TGTGCCAGCAGCTTGGGTCAAGCGCCGGATACGCAGTATTTT. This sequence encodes CASSLGQAPDTQYF.

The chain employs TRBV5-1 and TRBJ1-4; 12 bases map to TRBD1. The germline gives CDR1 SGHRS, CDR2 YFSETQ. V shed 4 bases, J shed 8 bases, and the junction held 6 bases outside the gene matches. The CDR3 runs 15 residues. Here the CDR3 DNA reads TGCGCCAGCAGCGGAACCGGGACAGGGGGCGAAAAACTGTTTTTT. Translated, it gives CASSGTGTGGEKLFF. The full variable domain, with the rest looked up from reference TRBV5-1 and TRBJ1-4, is KAGVTQTPRYLIKTRGQQVTLSCSPISGHRSVSWYQQTPGQGLQFLFEYFSETQRNKGNFPGRFSGRQFSNSRSEMNVSTLELGDSALYLCASSGTGTGGEKLFFGSGTQLSVL.

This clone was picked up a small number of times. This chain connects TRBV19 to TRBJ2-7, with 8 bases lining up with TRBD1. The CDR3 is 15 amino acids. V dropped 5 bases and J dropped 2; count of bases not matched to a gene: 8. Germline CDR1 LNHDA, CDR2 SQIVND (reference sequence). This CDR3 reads CASSPRGDRTYEQYF. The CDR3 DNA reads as TGTGCCAGTAGTCCCAGAGGGGACAGGACCTACGAGCAGTACTTC. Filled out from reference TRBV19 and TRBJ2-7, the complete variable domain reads DGGITQSPKYLFRKEGQNVTLSCEQNLNHDAMYWYRQDPGQGLRLIYYSQIVNDFQKGDIAEGYSVSREKKESFPLTVTSAQKNPTAFYLCASSPRGDRTYEQYFGPGTRLTVT.

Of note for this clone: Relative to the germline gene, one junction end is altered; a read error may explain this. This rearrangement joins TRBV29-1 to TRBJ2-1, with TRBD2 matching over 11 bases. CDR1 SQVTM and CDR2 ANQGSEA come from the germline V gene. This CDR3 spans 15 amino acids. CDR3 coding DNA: TGCAGCTCTCGACTTAGCGGGAGGGCCTATAATGAGCAGTTCTTC. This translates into CSSRLSGRAYNEQFF.

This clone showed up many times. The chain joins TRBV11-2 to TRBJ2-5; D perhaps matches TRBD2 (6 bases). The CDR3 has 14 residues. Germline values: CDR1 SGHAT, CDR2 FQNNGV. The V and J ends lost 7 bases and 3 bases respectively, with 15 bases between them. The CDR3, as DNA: TGTGCCAGCACCCACCGACTAGGAAAAGAGACCCAGTACTTC. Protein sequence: CASTHRLGKETQYF.

In DNA form, the CDR3 reads TGTGCCAGTAGTATCGGGAAAGGCCCTAGTGAAAAACTGTTTTTT. The encoded protein is CASSIGKGPSEKLFF. The chain uses TRBV19 and TRBJ1-4, with unresolved D. Germline assignment: CDR1 LNHDA and CDR2 SQIVND (reference sequence). The CDR3 is 15 amino acids. Trimming removed 3 bases at V and 7 bases at J, with 15 bases between. Full variable domain (rest looked up from reference TRBV19 and TRBJ1-4): DGGITQSPKYLFRKEGQNVTLSCEQNLNHDAMYWYRQDPGQGLRLIYYSQIVNDFQKGDIAEGYSVSREKKESFPLTVTSAQKNPTAFYLCASSIGKGPSEKLFFGSGTQLSVL.

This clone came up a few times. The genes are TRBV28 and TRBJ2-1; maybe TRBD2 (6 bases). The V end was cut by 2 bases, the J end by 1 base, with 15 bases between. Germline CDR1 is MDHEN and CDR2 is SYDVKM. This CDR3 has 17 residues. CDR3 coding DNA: TGTGCCAGCAGTTTAATTCCCGGGAGAAAGTCCTACAATGAGCAGTTCTTC. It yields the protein CASSLIPGRKSYNEQFF.

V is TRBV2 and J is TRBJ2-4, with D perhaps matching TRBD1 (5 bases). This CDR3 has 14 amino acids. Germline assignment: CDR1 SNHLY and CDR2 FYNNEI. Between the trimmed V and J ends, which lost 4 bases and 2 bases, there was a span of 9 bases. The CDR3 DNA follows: TGTGCCAGCAGTGGTGACAGTACCAAAAACATTCAGTACTTC. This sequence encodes CASSGDSTKNIQYF.

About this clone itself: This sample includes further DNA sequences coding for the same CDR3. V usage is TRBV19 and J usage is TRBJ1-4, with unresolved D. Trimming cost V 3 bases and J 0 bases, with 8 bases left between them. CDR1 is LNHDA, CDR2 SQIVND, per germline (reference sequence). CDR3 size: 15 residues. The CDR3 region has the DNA TGTGCCAGTAGTATCGGCGGGGCAACTAATGAAAAACTGTTTTTT. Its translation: CASSIGGATNEKLFF.

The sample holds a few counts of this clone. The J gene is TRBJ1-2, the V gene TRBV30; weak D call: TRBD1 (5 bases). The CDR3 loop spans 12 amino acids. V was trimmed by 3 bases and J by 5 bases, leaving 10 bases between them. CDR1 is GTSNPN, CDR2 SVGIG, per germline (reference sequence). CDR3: CAWRDTEYGYTF. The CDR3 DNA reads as TGTGCCTGGAGGGACACCGAGTATGGCTACACCTTC. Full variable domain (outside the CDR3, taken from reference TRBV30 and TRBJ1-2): SQTIHQWPATLVQPVGSPLSLECTVEGTSNPNLYWYRQAAGRGLQLLFYSVGIGQISSEVPQNLSASRPQDRQFILSSKKLLLSDSGFYLCAWRDTEYGYTFGSGTRLTVV.

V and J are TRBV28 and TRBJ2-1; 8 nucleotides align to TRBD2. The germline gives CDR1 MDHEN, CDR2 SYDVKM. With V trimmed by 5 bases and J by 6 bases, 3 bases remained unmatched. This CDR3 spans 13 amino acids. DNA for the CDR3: TGTGCCAGCAGTCCCGGGGGGGGCAATGAGCAGTTCTTC. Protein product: CASSPGGGNEQFF.

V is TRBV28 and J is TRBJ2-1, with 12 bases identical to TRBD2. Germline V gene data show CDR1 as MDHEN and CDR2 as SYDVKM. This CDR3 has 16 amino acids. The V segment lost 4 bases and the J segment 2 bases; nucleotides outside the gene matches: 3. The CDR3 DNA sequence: TGTGCCAGCAGTTCCGGACTAGCGGGGACCTACAATGAGCAGTTCTTC. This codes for CASSSGLAGTYNEQFF. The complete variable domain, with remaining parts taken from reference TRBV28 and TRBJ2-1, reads DVKVTQSSRYLVKRTGEKVFLECVQDMDHENMFWYRQDPGLGLRLIYFSYDVKMKEKGDIPEGYSVSREKKERFSLILESASTNQTSMYLCASSSGLAGTYNEQFFGPGTRLTVL.

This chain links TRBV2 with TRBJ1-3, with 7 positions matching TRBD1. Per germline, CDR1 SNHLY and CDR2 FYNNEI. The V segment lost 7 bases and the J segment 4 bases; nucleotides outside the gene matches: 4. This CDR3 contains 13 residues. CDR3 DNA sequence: TGTGCCAGCAAGGGGGACAGCGGAAACACCATATATTTT. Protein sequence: CASKGDSGNTIYF. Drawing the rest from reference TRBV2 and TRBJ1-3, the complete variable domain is EPEVTQTPSHQVTQMGQEVILRCVPISNHLYFYWYRQILGQKVEFLVSFYNNEISEKSEIFDDQFSVERPDGSNFTLKIRSTKLEDSAMYFCASKGDSGNTIYFGEGSWLTVV.

CDR3 bases: TGTGCCACCAGCCCGGACAGGACTGATCAGCCCCAGCATTTT. It is translated as CATSPDRTDQPQHF. The J gene is TRBJ1-5, the V gene TRBV15, with 7 bases aligning to TRBD1. Germline V gene lookup returns CDR1 LNHNV and CDR2 YYDKDF (reference sequence). The CDR3 runs 14 residues. J gave up 5 bases and V 5 bases, and 6 bases lay outside the gene matches.

The CDR3 DNA follows: TGTGCCAGCAGACAGGACGTGGGGCAAGAGACCCAGTACTTC. Its translation is CASRQDVGQETQYF. J is TRBJ2-5 and V is TRBV2; D is perhaps TRBD1 (5 bases). The CDR3 has 14 residues. CDR1 SNHLY and CDR2 FYNNEI come from the germline V gene. V gave up 6 bases and J gave up 2 bases, with 13 bases separating them.

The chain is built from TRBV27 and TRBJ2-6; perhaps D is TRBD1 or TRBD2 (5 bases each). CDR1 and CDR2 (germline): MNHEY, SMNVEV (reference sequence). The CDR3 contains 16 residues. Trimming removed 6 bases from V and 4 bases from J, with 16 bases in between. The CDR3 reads CASSLAGRSGANVLTF. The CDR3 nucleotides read TGTGCCAGCAGCCTCGCAGGGAGATCGGGGGCCAACGTCCTGACTTTC.

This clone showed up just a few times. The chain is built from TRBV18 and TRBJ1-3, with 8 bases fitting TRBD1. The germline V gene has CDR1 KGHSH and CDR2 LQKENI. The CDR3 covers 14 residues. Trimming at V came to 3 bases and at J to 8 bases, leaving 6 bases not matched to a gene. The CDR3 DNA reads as TGTGCCAGCTCACCCGGACAGGGAAGATACACCATATATTTT. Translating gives CASSPGQGRYTIYF.

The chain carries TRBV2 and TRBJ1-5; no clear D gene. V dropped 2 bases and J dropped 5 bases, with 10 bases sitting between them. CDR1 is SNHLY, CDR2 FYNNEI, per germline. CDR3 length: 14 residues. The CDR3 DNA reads TGTGCCAGCAGTGAAAGTGAACGATATCAGCCCCAGCATTTT. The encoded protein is CASSESERYQPQHF.

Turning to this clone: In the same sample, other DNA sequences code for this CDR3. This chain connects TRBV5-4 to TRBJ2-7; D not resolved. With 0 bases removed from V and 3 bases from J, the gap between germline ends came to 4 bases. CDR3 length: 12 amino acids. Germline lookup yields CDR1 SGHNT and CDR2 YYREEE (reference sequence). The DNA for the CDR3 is TGTGCCAGCAGCTTGGACTTCTACGAGCAGTACTTC. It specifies CASSLDFYEQYF.

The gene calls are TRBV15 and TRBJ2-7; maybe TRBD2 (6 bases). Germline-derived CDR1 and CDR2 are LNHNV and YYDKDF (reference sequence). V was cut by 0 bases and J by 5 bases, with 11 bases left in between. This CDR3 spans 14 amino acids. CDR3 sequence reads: CATSRDGSMHEQYF. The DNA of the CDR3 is TGTGCCACCAGCAGAGACGGGAGTATGCACGAGCAGTACTTC.

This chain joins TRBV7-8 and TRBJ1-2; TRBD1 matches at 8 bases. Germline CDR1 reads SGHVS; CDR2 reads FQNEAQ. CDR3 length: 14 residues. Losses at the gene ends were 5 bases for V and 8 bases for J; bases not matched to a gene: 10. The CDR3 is CASSPDREIWGYTF. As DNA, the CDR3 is TGTGCCAGCAGCCCGGACAGGGAGATTTGGGGCTACACCTTC.

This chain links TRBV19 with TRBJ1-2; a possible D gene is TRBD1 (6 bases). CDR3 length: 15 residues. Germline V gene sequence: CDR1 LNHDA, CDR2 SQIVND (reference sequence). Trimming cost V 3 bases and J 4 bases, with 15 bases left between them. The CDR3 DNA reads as TGTGCCAGTAGTATCCGGGTTGAGGACAGCTATGGCTACACCTTC. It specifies CASSIRVEDSYGYTF.

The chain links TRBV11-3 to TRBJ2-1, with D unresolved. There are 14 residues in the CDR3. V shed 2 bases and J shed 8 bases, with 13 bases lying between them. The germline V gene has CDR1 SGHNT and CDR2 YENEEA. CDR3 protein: CASSLLVSGHEQFF. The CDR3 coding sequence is TGTGCCAGCAGCTTACTGGTCTCGGGCCATGAGCAGTTCTTC.

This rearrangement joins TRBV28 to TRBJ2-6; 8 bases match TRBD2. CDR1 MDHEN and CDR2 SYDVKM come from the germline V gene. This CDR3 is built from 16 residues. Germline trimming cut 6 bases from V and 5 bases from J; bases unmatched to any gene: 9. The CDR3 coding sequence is TGTGCCAGCAGCCCCACGGGGGGGCCCTGGGCCAACGTCCTGACTTTC. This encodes CASSPTGGPWANVLTF.

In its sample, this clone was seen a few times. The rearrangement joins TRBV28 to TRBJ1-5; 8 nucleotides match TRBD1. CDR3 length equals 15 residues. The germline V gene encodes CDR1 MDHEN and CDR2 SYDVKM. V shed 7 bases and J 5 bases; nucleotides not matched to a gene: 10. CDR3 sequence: CASTVGQGAYQPQHF. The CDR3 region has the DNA TGTGCCAGCACCGTCGGCCAGGGGGCTTATCAGCCCCAGCATTTT.

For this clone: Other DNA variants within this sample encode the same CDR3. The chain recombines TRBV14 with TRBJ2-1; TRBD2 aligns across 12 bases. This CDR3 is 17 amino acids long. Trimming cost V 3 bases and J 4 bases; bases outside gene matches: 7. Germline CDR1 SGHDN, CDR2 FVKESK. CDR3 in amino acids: CASSQELAGGPYNEQFF. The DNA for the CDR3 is TGTGCCAGCAGCCAGGAACTAGCGGGAGGACCATACAATGAGCAGTTCTTC.

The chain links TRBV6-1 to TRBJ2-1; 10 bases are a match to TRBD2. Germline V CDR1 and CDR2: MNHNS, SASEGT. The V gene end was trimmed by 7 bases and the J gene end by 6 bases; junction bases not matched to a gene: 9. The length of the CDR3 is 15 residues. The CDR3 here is CASTDKLAGSNEQFF. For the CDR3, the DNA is TGTGCCAGCACCGACAAACTAGCGGGAAGCAATGAGCAGTTCTTC.

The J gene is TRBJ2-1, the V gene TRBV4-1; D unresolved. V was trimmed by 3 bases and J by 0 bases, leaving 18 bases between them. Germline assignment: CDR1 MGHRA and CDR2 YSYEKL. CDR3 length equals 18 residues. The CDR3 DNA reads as TGCGCCAGCAGCCAGGCCATCTCCTCGGTTGGCTCCTACAATGAGCAGTTCTTC. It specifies CASSQAISSVGSYNEQFF.